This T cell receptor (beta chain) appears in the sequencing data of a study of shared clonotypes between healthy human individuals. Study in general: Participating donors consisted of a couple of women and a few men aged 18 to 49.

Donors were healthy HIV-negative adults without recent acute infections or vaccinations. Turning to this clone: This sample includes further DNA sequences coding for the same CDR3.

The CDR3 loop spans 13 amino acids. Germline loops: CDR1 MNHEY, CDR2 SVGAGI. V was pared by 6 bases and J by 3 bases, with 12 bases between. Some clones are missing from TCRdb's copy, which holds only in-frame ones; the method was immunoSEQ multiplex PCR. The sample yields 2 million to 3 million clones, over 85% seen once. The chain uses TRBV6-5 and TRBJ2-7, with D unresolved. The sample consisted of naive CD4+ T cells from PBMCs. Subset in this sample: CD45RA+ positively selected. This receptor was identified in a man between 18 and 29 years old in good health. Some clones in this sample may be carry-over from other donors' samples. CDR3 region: CASSSPGLYEQYF. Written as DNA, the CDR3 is TGTGCCAGCAGCTCCCCGGGCCTCTACGAGCAGTACTTC.